These 22 T cell receptor beta chains were all obtained from the same sample, sequenced in a study of OX40 agonist ivuxolimab in advanced cancers. Only in-frame clones appear in the TCRdb table, and some are missing; sequencing was by immunoSEQ multiplex PCR. The sample shows roughly 65,000 clones, 70% to 90% of them seen only once. This material consisted of CD4+ or CD8+ T cells sorted from blood, taken in a trial of the OX40 agonist ivuxolimab. Receptors were obtained from an adult with an advanced solid tumor such as melanoma, head and neck, liver or kidney cancer.

The rearrangement links TRBV28 to TRBJ2-7; 8 bases line up with TRBD1. Germline V gene lookup returns CDR1 MDHEN and CDR2 SYDVKM. The CDR3 sequence is 15 residues long. With V trimmed by 1 base and J by 5 bases, 7 bases remained unmatched. The CDR3 loop is CASSLSGQGGDEQYF. CDR3 coding DNA: TGTGCCAGCAGTTTATCCGGACAGGGTGGGGACGAGCAGTACTTC.

The chain links TRBV29-1 to TRBJ2-3, with 14 bases that match TRBD2. This CDR3 region has 15 residues. Germline V gives CDR1 SQVTM, CDR2 ANQGSEA. The trim removed 4 bases at V and 4 bases at J, leaving 4 bases unmatched. The CDR3 sequence: CSVVGTSGGSDTQYF. DNA for the CDR3: TGCAGCGTTGTAGGGACTAGCGGGGGTTCAGATACGCAGTATTTT.

The chain combines TRBV6-1 with TRBJ1-5; 8 bases align to TRBD1. Per germline, CDR1 MNHNS and CDR2 SASEGT. The CDR3 length is 14 residues. Losses at the gene ends were 6 bases for V and 4 bases for J; bases not matched to a gene: 5. The CDR3 DNA is TGTGCCAGCAGCTGGGACAGGCGTAATCAGCCCCAGCATTTT. It is translated as CASSWDRRNQPQHF.

This sequence joins TRBV28 and TRBJ1-2, with D possibly being TRBD1 (5 bases). Germline CDR1 is MDHEN and CDR2 is SYDVKM. The length of the CDR3 is 14 residues. The V gene lost 5 bases and the J gene lost 8 bases, with 18 bases spanning the gap. Here the CDR3 reads CASSNTPGLGGYTF. The CDR3, as DNA: TGTGCCAGCAGTAATACTCCGGGGCTGGGGGGCTACACCTTC.

The rearrangement links TRBV19 to TRBJ2-6; the D gene is possibly TRBD1 (6 bases). The CDR3 has 16 residues. CDR1 LNHDA and CDR2 SQIVND come from the germline V gene (reference sequence). The germline V and J ends were trimmed by 3 bases and 0 bases, with 9 bases remaining between them. CDR3 amino acids: CASSIRTASGANVLTF. CDR3 nucleotides: TGTGCCAGTAGTATCCGGACAGCCTCTGGGGCCAACGTCCTGACTTTC.

Comments on this clone: It may be a read error: a sequence one base away is much more abundant. Other DNA sequences in this sample translate to the same CDR3. The V gene is TRBV6-5, the J gene TRBJ1-6; 9 bases fit TRBD1. Germline-derived CDR1 and CDR2 are MNHEY and SVGAGI. CDR3 length equals 15 residues. V gave up 0 bases and J gave up 8 bases; unmatched junction bases: 2. The CDR3 here is CASSYSRTGDSPLHF. The CDR3 DNA reads as TGTGCCAGCAGTTACTCGAGGACAGGGGATTCACCCCTCCACTTT.

The gene calls are TRBV7-2 and TRBJ2-7; 7 bases agree with TRBD1. This CDR3 is built from 16 residues. Germline V gene sequence: CDR1 SGHTA, CDR2 FQGNSA. The ends lost 6 bases at V and 0 bases at J; junction bases unmatched: 11. The CDR3 nucleotides read TGTGCCAGCAGAGCCCTGGGGACAGATAGCTCCTACGAGCAGTACTTC. This encodes CASRALGTDSSYEQYF.

This clone was observed once. The rearrangement joins TRBV30 to TRBJ1-4; D unclear. This CDR3 has 11 amino acids. In germline, CDR1 is GTSNPN, CDR2 SVGIG (reference sequence). Trimming took off 2 bases at V and 8 bases at J, with 6 bases between the two ends. The CDR3 spells CAWSLEEKLFF. CDR3 DNA: TGTGCCTGGAGTTTGGAAGAAAAACTGTTTTTT.

The chain uses TRBV6-5 and TRBJ2-2; maybe TRBD1 (6 bases). This CDR3 contains 15 residues. V gave up 6 bases and J gave up 0 bases, with 11 bases separating them. In germline, CDR1 is MNHEY, CDR2 SVGAGI. The CDR3 sequence: CASRPGTTNTGELFF. Here the CDR3 DNA reads TGTGCCAGCAGACCCGGGACAACGAACACCGGGGAGCTGTTTTTT.

V is TRBV5-1 and J is TRBJ1-1; D perhaps matches TRBD1 (6 bases). V lost 4 bases, J lost 3 bases, and 13 bases lay in between. This CDR3 spans 14 amino acids. Germline CDR1 is SGHRS and CDR2 is YFSETQ. CDR3 DNA: TGCGCCAGCAGCCTTCAGGGGCGTGACACTGAAGCTTTCTTT. Its protein product is CASSLQGRDTEAFF.

The gene calls are TRBV4-3 and TRBJ2-2, with D possibly being TRBD1 (5 bases). From germline, CDR1 is LGHNA and CDR2 YSLEER. Trimming stripped 0 bases from V and 6 bases from J, with 8 bases between. This CDR3 has 14 amino acids. CDR3: CASSQERQSGELFF. The CDR3 DNA follows: TGCGCCAGCAGCCAAGAACGACAGTCCGGGGAGCTGTTTTTT.

This clone was detected many times. The chain has TRBV9 and TRBJ2-3; 8 bases are a match to TRBD2. The CDR3 consists of 17 residues. Germline CDR1 SGDLS, CDR2 YYNGEE. J lost 0 bases, V lost 0 bases, and 6 bases had no gene match. The CDR3 protein is CASSVGVSGTSTDTQYF. As DNA, the CDR3 is TGTGCCAGCAGCGTAGGTGTTAGCGGGACTAGCACAGATACGCAGTATTTT.

J is TRBJ2-1 and V is TRBV4-3; 10 positions agree with TRBD2. V lost 1 base, J lost 2 bases, and 5 bases stayed unmatched. The CDR3 sequence is 17 residues long. Germline CDR1 is LGHNA and CDR2 is YSLEER. CDR3 coding DNA: TGCGCCAGCAGCCAAGCATCACTAGCGGGACCCTACAATGAGCAGTTCTTC. Its translation: CASSQASLAGPYNEQFF.

The chain combines TRBV19 with TRBJ1-1, with TRBD1 matching over 8 bases. Germline lookup yields CDR1 LNHDA and CDR2 SQIVND (reference sequence). The CDR3 is 16 residues long. V gave up 6 bases and J gave up 6 bases; unmatched junction bases: 15. CDR3 sequence: CASRTGTGRAAAEAFF. CDR3 nucleotides: TGTGCCAGTAGGACCGGGACAGGTCGGGCTGCGGCTGAAGCTTTCTTT. Full variable domain (rest looked up from reference TRBV19 and TRBJ1-1): DGGITQSPKYLFRKEGQNVTLSCEQNLNHDAMYWYRQDPGQGLRLIYYSQIVNDFQKGDIAEGYSVSREKKESFPLTVTSAQKNPTAFYLCASRTGTGRAAAEAFFGQGTRLTVV.

Only one count was recorded for this clone. The chain joins TRBV28 to TRBJ1-1; a possible D gene is TRBD1 (6 bases). V lost 6 bases and J 6 bases, leaving 17 bases between the germline ends. Germline CDR1 MDHEN, CDR2 SYDVKM. The length of the CDR3 is 14 residues. CDR3 amino acids: CASSVGQPRAEAFF. The CDR3 nucleotides are TGTGCCAGCAGCGTCGGACAGCCTCGGGCTGAAGCTTTCTTT.

The chain uses TRBV9 and TRBJ2-2, with D possibly TRBD2 on 7 matching bases. CDR1 is SGDLS and CDR2 is YYNGEE in the germline V gene. CDR3 length equals 19 residues. V lost 3 bases and J 2 bases, leaving 23 bases between the germline ends. CDR3 loop: CASSANIGSRGANTGELFF. DNA of the CDR3: TGTGCCAGCAGCGCCAATATAGGGTCACGGGGGGCCAACACCGGGGAGCTGTTTTTT.

The chain recombines TRBV18 with TRBJ1-6; D call uncertain. The V and J ends lost 9 bases and 2 bases respectively, with 11 bases between them. Germline V gene lookup returns CDR1 KGHSH and CDR2 LQKENI. This CDR3 comprises 14 residues. The chain's CDR3 is CASAERTYNSPLHF. The DNA of the CDR3 is TGTGCCAGTGCGGAGAGAACCTATAATTCACCCCTCCACTTT.

The chain couples TRBV7-2 to TRBJ1-3; tentatively, D is TRBD1 (5 bases). CDR3 length: 13 amino acids. CDR1 is SGHTA, CDR2 FQGNSA, per germline. Between the trimmed V and J ends, which lost 2 bases and 4 bases, there was a span of 6 bases. As DNA, the CDR3 is TGTGCCAGCAGCTTACAGGGCGGAAACACCATATATTTT. This encodes CASSLQGGNTIYF.

This clone appeared a few times. The genes are TRBV7-9 and TRBJ2-7; possibly TRBD1 or TRBD2 for D (5 bases each). V was trimmed by 7 bases and J by 2 bases, leaving 18 bases between them. The CDR3 has 15 residues. Germline CDR1 and CDR2: SEHNR and FQNEAQ (reference sequence). CDR3 DNA: TGTGCCAGCATCATAGTGGGAGACAGACCCTACGAGCAGTACTTC. Its translation is CASIIVGDRPYEQYF.

The CDR3 is CAWSPGPPNEKLFF. As DNA, the CDR3 is TGTGCCTGGTCTCCGGGCCCTCCTAATGAAAAACTGTTTTTT. The V call is TRBV30, the J call TRBJ1-4, with D uncertain. The length of the CDR3 is 14 residues. Germline lookup yields CDR1 GTSNPN and CDR2 SVGIG (reference sequence). V was shortened by 5 bases and J by 3 bases, with 13 bases between the two germline ends.

The chain combines TRBV5-4 with TRBJ1-4, with D possibly TRBD1 on 6 matching bases. Trimming shortened V by 0 bases and J by 8 bases, and 14 bases separated the two germline ends. Germline CDR1 reads SGHNT; CDR2 reads YYREEE (reference sequence). CDR3 length: 15 residues. CDR3 in DNA: TGTGCCAGCAGCTTGGATCAGGGGTTAGGAGAAAAACTGTTTTTT. Translating it yields CASSLDQGLGEKLFF.

This chain uses TRBV4-3 with TRBJ1-2, with 9 positions matching TRBD1. From germline, CDR1 is LGHNA and CDR2 YSLEER. The ends lost 1 base at V and 4 bases at J; junction bases unmatched: 7. CDR3 length: 16 residues. The CDR3 loop is CASSQGTGGAGYGYTF. CDR3 sequence (DNA): TGCGCCAGCAGCCAAGGTACAGGGGGCGCCGGCTATGGCTACACCTTC.